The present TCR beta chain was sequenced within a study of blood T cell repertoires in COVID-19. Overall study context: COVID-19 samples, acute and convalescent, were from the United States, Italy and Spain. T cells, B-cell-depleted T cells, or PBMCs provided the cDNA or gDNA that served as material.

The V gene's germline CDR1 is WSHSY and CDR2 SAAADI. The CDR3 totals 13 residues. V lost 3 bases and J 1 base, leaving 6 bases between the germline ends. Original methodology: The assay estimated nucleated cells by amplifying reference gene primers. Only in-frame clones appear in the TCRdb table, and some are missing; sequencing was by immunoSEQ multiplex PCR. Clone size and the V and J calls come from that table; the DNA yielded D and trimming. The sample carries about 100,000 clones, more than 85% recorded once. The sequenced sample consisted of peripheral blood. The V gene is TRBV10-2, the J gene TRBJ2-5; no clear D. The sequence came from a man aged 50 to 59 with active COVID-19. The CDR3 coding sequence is TGCGCCAGCAGTGACTACGGCCAAGAGACCCAGTACTTC. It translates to CASSDYGQETQYF.